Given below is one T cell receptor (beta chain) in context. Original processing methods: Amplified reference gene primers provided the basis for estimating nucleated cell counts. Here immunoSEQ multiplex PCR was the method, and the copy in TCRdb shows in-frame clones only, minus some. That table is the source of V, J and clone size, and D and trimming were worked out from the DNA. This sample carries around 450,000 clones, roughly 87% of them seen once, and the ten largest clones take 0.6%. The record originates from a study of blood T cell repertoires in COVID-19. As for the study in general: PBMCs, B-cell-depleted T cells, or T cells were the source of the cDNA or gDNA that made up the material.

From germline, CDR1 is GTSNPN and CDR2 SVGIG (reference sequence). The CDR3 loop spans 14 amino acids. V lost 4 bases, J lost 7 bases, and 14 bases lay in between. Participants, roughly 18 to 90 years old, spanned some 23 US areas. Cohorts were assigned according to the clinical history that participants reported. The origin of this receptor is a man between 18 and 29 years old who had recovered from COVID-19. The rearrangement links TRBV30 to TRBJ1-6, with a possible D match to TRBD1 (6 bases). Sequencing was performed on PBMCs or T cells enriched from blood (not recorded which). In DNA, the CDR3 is TGTGCCTGGAAGGGGGACGGGGAGAATTCACCCCTCCACTTT. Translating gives CAWKGDGENSPLHF.